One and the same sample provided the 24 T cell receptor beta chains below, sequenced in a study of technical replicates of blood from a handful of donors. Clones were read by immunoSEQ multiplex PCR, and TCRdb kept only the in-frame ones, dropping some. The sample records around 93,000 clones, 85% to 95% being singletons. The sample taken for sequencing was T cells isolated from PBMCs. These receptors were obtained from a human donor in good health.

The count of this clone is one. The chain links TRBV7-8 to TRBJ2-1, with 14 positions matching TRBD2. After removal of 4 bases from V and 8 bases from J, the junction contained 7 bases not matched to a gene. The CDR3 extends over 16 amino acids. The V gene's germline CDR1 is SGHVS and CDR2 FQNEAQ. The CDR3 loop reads CASSSYGTSGSDEQFF. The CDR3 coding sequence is TGTGCCAGCAGCTCATACGGGACTAGCGGGAGCGATGAGCAGTTCTTC.

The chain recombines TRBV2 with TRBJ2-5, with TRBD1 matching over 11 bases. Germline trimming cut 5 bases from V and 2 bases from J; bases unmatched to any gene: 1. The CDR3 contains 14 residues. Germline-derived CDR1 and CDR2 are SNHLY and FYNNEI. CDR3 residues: CASSRDRGQETQYF. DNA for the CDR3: TGTGCCAGCAGTAGGGACAGGGGGCAAGAGACCCAGTACTTC.

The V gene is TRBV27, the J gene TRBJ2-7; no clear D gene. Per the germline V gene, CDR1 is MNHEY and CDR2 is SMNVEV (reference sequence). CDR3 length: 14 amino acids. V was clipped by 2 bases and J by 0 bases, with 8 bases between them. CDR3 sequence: CASSLGTSSYEQYF. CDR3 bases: TGTGCCAGCAGTTTAGGTACGAGCTCCTACGAGCAGTACTTC.

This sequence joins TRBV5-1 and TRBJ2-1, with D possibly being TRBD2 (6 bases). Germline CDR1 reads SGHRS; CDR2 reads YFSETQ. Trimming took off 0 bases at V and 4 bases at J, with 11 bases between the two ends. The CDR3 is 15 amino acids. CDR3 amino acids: CASSLGLDPYNEQFF. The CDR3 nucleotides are TGCGCCAGCAGCTTGGGACTAGACCCATACAATGAGCAGTTCTTC.

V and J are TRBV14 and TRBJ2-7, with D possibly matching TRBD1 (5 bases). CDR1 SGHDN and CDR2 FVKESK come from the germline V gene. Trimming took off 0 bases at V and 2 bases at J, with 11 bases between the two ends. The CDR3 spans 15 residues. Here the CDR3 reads CASSQEYGQAYEQYF. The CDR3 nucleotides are TGTGCCAGCAGCCAAGAGTACGGACAAGCCTACGAGCAGTACTTC.

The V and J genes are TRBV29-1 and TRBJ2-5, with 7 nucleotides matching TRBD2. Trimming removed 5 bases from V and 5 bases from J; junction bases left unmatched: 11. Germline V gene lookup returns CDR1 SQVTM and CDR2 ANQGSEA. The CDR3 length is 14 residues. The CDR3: CSVRLASLGETQYF. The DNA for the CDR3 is TGCAGCGTTCGACTAGCCTCCCTTGGGGAGACCCAGTACTTC.

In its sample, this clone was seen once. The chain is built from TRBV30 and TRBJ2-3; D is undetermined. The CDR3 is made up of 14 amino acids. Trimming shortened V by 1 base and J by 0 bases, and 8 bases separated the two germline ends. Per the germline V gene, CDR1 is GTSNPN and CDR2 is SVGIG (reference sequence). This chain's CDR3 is CAWSAGDSTDTQYF. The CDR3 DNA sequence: TGTGCCTGGAGTGCAGGCGACAGCACAGATACGCAGTATTTT. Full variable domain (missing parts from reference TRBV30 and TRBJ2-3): SQTIHQWPATLVQPVGSPLSLECTVEGTSNPNLYWYRQAAGRGLQLLFYSVGIGQISSEVPQNLSASRPQDRQFILSSKKLLLSDSGFYLCAWSAGDSTDTQYFGPGTRLTVL.

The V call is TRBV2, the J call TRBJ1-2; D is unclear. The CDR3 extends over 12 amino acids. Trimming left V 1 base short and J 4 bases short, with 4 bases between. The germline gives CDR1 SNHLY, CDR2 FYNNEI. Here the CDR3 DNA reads TGTGCCAGCAGTGAAGACAGCTATGGCTACACCTTC. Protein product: CASSEDSYGYTF.

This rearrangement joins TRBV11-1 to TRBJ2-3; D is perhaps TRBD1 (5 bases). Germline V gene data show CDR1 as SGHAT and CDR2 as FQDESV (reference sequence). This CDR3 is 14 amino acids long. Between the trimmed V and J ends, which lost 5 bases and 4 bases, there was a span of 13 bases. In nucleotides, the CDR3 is TGTGCCAGCAGCCCCTCTCGACAGTCAGATACGCAGTATTTT. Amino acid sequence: CASSPSRQSDTQYF.

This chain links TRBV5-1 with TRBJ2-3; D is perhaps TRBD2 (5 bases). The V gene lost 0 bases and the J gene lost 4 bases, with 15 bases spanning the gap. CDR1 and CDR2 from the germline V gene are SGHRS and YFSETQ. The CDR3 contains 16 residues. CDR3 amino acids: CASSLVGEEWSDTQYF. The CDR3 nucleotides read TGCGCCAGCAGCTTGGTCGGGGAAGAGTGGTCAGATACGCAGTATTTT.

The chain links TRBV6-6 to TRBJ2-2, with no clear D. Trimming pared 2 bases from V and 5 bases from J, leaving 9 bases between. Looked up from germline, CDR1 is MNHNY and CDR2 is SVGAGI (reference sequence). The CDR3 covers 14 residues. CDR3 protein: CASSYVIGTGELFF. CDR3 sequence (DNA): TGTGCCAGCAGTTACGTGATCGGGACCGGGGAGCTGTTTTTT.

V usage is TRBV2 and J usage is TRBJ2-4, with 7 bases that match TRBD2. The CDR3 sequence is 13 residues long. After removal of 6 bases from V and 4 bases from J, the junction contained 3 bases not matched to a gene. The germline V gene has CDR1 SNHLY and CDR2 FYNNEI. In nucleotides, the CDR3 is TGTGCCAGCAGGGTTAGCGGGAAAAACATTCAGTACTTC. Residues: CASRVSGKNIQYF.

CDR3: CASSYGQGGTGELFF. In nucleotides, the CDR3 is TGTGCCAGCAGCTATGGACAGGGGGGAACCGGGGAGCTGTTTTTT. The chain carries TRBV7-9 and TRBJ2-2; 10 bases are a match to TRBD1. Germline CDR1 is SEHNR and CDR2 is FQNEAQ (reference sequence). V lost 4 bases and J lost 5; bases outside the gene matches: 4. This CDR3 region has 15 residues.

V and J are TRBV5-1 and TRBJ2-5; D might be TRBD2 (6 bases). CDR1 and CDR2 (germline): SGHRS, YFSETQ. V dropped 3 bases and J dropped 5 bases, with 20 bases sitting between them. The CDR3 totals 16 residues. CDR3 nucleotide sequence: TGCGCCAGCAGCTCACAAGGCAGGGACCGGGGGGAGACCCAGTACTTC. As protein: CASSSQGRDRGETQYF. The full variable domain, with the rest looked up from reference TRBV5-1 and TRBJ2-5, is KAGVTQTPRYLIKTRGQQVTLSCSPISGHRSVSWYQQTPGQGLQFLFEYFSETQRNKGNFPGRFSGRQFSNSRSEMNVSTLELGDSALYLCASSSQGRDRGETQYFGPGTRLLVL.

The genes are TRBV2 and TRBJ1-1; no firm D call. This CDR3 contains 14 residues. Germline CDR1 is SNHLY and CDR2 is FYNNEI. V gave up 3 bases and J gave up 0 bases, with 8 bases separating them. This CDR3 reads CASSERAMNTEAFF. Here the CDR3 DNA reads TGTGCCAGCAGTGAGCGGGCCATGAACACTGAAGCTTTCTTT.

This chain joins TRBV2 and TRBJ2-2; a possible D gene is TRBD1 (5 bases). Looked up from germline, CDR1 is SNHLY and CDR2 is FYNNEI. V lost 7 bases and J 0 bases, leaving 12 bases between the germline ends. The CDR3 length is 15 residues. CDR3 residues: CASNLGPSNTGELFF. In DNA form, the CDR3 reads TGTGCCAGCAATTTGGGGCCTTCGAACACCGGGGAGCTGTTTTTT.

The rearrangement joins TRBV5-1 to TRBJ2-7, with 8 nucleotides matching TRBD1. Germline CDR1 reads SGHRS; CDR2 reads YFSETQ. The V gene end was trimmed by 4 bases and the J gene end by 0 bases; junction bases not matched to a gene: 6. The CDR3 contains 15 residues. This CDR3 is CASSPYGTGSYEQYF. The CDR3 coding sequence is TGCGCCAGCAGCCCCTACGGGACAGGCTCCTACGAGCAGTACTTC.

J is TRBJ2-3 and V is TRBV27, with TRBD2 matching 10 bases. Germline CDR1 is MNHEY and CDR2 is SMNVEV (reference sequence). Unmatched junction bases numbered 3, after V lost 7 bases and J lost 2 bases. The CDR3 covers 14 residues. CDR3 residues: CASKSGRATDTQYF. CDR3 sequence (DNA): TGTGCCAGCAAAAGCGGGAGGGCCACAGATACGCAGTATTTT.

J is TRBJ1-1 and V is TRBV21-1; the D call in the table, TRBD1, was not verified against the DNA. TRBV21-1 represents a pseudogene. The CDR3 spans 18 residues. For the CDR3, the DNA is TGTGCCAGCAGCATTCTAGGACAGGGCTGGATCGCGAACACTGAAGCTTTCTTT. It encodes CASSILGQGWIANTEAFF.

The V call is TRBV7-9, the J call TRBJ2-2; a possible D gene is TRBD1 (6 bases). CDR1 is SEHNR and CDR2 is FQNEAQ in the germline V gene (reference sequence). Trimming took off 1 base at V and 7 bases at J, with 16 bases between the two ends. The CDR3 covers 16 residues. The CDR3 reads CASSLGQGRGDGELFF. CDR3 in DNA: TGTGCCAGCAGCTTAGGTCAGGGGCGCGGAGACGGGGAGCTGTTTTTT.

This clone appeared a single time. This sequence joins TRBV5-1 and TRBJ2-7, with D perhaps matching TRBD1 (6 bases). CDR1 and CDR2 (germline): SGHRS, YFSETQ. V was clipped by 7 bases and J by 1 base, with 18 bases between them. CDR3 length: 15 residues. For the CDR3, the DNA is TGCGCCAGCCCCCCACCCGACAGGCCGTCCTACGAGCAGTACTTC. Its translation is CASPPPDRPSYEQYF.

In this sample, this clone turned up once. This chain's CDR3 is CASEGYTF. CDR3 coding DNA: TGTGCCAGCGAGGGCTACACCTTC. This rearrangement joins TRBV11-2 to TRBJ1-2; D is unclear. V was trimmed by 8 bases and J by 8 bases, leaving 3 bases between them. Germline V gives CDR1 SGHAT, CDR2 FQNNGV. This CDR3 is built from 8 residues.

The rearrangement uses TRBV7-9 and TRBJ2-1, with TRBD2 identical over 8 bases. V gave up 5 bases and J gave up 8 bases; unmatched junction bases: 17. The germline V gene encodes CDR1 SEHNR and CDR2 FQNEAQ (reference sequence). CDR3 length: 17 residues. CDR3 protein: CASSRLLRSGSGDEQFF. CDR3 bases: TGTGCCAGCAGCCGACTACTTCGGAGCGGGAGTGGGGATGAGCAGTTCTTC.

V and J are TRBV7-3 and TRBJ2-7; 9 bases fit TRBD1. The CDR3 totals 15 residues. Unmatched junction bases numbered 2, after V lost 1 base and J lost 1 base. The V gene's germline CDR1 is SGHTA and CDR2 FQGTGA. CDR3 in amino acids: CASSLRDRASYEQYF. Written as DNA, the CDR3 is TGTGCCAGCAGCTTAAGGGACAGGGCTTCCTACGAGCAGTACTTC. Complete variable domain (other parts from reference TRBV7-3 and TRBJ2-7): GAGVSQTPSNKVTEKGKYVELRCDPISGHTALYWYRQSLGQGPEFLIYFQGTGAADDSGLPNDRFFAVRPEGSVSTLKIQRTERGDSAVYLCASSLRDRASYEQYFGPGTRLTVT.